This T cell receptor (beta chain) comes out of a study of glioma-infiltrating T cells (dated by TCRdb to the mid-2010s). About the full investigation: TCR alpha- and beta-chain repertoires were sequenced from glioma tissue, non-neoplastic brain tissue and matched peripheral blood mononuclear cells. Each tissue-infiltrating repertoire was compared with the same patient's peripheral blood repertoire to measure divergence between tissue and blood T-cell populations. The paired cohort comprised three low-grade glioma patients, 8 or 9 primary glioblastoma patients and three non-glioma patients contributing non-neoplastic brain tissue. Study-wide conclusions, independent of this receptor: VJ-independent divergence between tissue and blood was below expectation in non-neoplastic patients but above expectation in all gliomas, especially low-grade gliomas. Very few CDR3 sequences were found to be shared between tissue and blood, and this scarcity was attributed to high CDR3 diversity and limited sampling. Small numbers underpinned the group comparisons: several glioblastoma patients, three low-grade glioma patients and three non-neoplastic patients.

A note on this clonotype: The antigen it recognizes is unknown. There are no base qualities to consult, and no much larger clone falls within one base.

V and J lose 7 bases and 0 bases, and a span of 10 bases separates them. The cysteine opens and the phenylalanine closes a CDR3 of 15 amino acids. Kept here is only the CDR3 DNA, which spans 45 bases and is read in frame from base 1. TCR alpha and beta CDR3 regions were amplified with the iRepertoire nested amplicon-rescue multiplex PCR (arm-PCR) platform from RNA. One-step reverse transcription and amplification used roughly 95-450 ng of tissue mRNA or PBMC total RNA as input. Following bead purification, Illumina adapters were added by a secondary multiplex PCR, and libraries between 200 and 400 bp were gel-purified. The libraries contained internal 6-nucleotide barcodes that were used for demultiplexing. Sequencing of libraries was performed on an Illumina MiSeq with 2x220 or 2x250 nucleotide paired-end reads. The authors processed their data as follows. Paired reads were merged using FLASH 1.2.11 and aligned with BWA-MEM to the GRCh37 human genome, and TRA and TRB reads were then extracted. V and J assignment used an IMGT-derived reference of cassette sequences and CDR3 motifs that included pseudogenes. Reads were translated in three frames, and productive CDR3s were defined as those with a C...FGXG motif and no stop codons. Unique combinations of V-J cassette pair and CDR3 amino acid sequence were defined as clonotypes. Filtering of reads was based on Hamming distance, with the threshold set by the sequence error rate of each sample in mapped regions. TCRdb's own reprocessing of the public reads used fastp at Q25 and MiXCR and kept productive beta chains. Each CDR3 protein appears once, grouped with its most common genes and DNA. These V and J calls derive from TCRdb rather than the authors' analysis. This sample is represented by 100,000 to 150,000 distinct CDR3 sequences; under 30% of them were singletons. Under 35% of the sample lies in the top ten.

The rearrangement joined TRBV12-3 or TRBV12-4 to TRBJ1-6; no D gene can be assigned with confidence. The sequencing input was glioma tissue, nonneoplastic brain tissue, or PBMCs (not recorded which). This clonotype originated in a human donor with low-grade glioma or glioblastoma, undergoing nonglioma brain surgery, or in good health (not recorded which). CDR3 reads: CASKEQSSYNSPLHF. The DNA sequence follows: TGTGCCAGCAAGGAACAGAGCTCCTATAATTCACCCCTCCACTTT.